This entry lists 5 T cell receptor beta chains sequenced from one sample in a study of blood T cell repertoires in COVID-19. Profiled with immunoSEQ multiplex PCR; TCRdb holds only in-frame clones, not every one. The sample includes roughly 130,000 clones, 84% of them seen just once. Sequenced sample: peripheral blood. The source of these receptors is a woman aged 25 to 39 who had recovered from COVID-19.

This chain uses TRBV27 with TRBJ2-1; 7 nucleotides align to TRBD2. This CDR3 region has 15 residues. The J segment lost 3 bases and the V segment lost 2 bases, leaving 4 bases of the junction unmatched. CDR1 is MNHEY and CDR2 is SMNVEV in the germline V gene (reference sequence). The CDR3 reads CASSLGGSDYNEQFF. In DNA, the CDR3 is TGTGCCAGCAGTTTAGGCGGGAGTGACTACAATGAGCAGTTCTTC.

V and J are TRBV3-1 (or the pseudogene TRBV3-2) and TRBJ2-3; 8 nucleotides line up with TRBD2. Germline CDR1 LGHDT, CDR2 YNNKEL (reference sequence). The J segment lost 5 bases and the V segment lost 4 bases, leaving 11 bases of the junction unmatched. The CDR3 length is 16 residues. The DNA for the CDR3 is TGTGCCAGCAGCCCAAGTAGGCTAGCGGGTGGAGATACGCAGTATTTT. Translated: CASSPSRLAGGDTQYF.

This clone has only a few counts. CDR3 DNA sequence: TGTGCCAGTAGTTCCCCGGCGGGACAGCGGAATCAGCCCCAGCATTTT. This gives the protein CASSSPAGQRNQPQHF. The chain recombines TRBV19 with TRBJ1-5, with 7 bases that match TRBD1. The junction had 11 bases not matched to a gene; V was cut back by 5 bases and J by 4 bases. Germline V gene sequence: CDR1 LNHDA, CDR2 SQIVND (reference sequence). This CDR3 has 16 residues.

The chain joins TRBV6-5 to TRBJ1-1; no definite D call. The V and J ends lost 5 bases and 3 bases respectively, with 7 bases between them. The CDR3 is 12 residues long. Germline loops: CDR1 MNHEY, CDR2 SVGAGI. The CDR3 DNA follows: TGTGCCAGCAGTACCGGGTACACTGAAGCTTTCTTT. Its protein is CASSTGYTEAFF.

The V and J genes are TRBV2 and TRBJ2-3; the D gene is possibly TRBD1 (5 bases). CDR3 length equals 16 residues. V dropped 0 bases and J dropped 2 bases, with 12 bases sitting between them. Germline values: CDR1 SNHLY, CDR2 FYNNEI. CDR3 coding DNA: TGTGCCAGCAGTGAAGCAGGGGTTCATCCCACAGATACGCAGTATTTT. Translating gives CASSEAGVHPTDTQYF.